The table lists the clone carrying this TCR beta chain with many counts. Mismatch with germline at one junction end may stem from a read error. The length of the CDR3 is 12 residues. Germline V gene lookup returns CDR1 SGHTA and CDR2 FQGNSA. This entry belongs to a study of T cells of healthy individuals. From the 5' RACE reads, TCRdb called clonotypes with MiXCR, one entry per CDR3 protein. Among 90,000 to 100,000 distinct CDR3 sequences, roughly 15% were seen once, and the ten largest hold 6.2%. The TCR originated in a human donor in good health. This chain joins TRBV7-2 and TRBJ2-1; D is ambiguous. The CDR3 reads CASGRSFNEQFF. The CDR3 DNA sequence: TGTGCCAGTGGACGCTCCTTCAATGAGCAGTTCTTC.